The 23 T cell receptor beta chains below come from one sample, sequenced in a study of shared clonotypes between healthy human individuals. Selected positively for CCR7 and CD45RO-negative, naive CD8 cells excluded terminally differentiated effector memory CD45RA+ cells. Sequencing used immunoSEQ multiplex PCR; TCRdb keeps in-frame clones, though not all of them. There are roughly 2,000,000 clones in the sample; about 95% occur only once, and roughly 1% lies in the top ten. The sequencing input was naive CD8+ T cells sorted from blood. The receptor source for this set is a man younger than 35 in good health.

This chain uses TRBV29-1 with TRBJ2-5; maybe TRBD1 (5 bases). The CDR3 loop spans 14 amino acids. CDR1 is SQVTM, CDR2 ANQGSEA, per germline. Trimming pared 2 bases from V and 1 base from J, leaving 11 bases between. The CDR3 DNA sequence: TGCAGCGTTGAACGACAGTATTTCCAAGAGACCCAGTACTTC. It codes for CSVERQYFQETQYF.

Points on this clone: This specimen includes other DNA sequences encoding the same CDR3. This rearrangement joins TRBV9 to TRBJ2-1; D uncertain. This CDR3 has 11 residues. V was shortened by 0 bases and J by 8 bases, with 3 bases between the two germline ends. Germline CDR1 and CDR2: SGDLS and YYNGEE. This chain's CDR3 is CASSVGDEQFF. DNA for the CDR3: TGTGCCAGCAGCGTAGGAGATGAGCAGTTCTTC.

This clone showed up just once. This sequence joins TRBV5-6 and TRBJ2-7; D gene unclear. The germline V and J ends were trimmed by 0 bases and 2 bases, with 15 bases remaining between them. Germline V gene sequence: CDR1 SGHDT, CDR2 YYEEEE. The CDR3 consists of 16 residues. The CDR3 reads CASSLASHISTYEQYF. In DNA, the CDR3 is TGTGCCAGCAGCTTGGCGTCTCACATTTCCACCTACGAGCAGTACTTC.

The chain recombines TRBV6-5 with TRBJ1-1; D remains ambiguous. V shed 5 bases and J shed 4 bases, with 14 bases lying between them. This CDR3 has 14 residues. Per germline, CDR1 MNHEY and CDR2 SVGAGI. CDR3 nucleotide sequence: TGTGCCAGCAGTACTGCCCTCGGGGTCACTGAAGCTTTCTTT. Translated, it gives CASSTALGVTEAFF.

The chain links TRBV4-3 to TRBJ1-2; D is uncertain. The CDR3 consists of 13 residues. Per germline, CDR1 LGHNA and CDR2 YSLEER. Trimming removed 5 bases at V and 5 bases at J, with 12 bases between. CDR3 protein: CASSFGDGYGYTF. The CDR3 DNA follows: TGCGCCAGCAGCTTCGGCGATGGTTATGGCTACACCTTC.

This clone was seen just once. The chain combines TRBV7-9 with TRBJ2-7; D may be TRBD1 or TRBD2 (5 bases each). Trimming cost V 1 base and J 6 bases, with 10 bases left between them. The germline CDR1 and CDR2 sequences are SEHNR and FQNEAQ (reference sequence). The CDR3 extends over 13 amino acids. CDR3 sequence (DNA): TGTGCCAGCAGCTTAGGGGGGTTGGGCGAGCAGTACTTC. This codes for CASSLGGLGEQYF.

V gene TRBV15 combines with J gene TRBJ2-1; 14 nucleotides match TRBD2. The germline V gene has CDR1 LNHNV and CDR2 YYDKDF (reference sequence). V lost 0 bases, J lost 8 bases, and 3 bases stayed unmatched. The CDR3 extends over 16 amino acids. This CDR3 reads CATSREGLAGVDEQFF. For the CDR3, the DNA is TGTGCCACCAGCAGAGAGGGACTAGCGGGGGTAGATGAGCAGTTCTTC.

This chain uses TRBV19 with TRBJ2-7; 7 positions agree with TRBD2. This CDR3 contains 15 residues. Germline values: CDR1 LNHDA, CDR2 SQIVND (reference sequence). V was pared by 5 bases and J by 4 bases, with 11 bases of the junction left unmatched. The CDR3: CASSAPIAGEYEQYF. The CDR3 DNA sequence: TGTGCCAGTAGTGCACCAATTGCGGGAGAATACGAGCAGTACTTC.

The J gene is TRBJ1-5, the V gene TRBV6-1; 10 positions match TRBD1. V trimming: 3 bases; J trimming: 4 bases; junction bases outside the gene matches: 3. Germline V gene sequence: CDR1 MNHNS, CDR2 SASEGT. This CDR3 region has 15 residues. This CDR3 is CASSEDRGTNQPQHF. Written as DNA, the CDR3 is TGTGCCAGCAGTGAGGACAGGGGGACTAATCAGCCCCAGCATTTT.

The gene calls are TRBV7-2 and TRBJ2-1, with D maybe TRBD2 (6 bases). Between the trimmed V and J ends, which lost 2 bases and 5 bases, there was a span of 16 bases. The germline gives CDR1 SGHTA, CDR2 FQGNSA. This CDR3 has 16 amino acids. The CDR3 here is CASSLTQMGGDNEQFF. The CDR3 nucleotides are TGTGCCAGCAGCTTAACCCAGATGGGGGGAGACAATGAGCAGTTCTTC.

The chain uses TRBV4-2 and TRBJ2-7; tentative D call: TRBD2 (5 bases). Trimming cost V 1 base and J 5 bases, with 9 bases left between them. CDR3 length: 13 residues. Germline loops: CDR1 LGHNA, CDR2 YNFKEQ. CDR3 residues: CASSQGSGNEQYF. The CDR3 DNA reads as TGTGCCAGCAGCCAAGGCTCGGGGAACGAGCAGTACTTC.

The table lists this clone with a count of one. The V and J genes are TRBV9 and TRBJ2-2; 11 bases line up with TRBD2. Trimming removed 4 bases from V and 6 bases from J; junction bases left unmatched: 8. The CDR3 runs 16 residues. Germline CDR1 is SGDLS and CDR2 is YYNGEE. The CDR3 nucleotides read TGTGCCAGCAGCCCTACTAGCGGGAGAGGAGCCGGGGAGCTGTTTTTT. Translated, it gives CASSPTSGRGAGELFF.

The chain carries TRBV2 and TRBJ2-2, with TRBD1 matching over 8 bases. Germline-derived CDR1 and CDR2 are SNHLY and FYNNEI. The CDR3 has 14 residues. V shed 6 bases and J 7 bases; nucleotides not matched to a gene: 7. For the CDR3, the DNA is TGTGCCAGCAGGGTGACAGGGGTTGTCGGGGAGCTGTTTTTT. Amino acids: CASRVTGVVGELFF.

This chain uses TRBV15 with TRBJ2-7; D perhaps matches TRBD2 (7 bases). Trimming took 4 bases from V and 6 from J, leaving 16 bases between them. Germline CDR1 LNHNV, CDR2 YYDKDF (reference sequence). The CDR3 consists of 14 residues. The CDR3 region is CATSILRGGSEQYF. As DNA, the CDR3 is TGTGCCACCAGCATACTAAGGGGGGGTTCCGAGCAGTACTTC.

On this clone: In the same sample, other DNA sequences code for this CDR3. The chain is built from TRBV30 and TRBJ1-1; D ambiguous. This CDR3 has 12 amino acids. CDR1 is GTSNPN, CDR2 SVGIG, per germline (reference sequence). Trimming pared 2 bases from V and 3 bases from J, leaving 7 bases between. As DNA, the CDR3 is TGTGCCTGGAGTTCCGGGGACACTGAAGCTTTCTTT. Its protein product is CAWSSGDTEAFF.

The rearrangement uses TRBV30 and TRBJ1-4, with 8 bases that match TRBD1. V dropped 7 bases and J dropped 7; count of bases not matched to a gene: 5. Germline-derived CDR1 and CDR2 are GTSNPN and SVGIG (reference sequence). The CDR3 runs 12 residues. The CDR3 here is CASDRDGEKLFF. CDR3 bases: TGTGCCTCGGACAGGGATGGTGAAAAACTGTTTTTT.

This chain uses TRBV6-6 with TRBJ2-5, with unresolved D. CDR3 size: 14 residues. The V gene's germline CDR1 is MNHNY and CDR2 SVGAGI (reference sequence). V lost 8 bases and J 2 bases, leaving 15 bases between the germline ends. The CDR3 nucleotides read TGTGCCAGCGGGTACGGCAGACTTCAAGAGACCCAGTACTTC. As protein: CASGYGRLQETQYF.

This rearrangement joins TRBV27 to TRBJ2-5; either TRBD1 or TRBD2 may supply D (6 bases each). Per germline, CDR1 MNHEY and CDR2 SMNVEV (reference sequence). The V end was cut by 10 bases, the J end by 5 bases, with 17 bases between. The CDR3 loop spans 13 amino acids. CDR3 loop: CATPRGGPETQYF. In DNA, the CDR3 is TGTGCCACCCCTCGTGGGGGGCCGGAGACCCAGTACTTC.

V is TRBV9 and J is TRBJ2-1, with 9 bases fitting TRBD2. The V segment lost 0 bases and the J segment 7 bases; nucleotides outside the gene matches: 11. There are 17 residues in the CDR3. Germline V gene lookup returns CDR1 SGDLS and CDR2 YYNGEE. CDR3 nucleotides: TGTGCCAGCAGCGTAGAGGGGATAGCGGGAGCGGAAAATGAGCAGTTCTTC. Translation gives CASSVEGIAGAENEQFF.

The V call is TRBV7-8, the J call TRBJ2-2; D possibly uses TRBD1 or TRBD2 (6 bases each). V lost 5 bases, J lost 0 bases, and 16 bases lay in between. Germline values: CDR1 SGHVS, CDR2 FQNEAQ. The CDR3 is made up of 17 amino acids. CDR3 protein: CASSDFWGAANTGELFF. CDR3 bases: TGTGCCAGCAGCGACTTTTGGGGGGCTGCGAACACCGGGGAGCTGTTTTTT.

The CDR3 sequence is CASSIVGSTEAFF. The CDR3 coding sequence is TGTGCCAGCAGTATTGTAGGGAGCACTGAAGCTTTCTTT. The chain recombines TRBV6-5 with TRBJ1-1, with D uncertain. The germline CDR1 and CDR2 sequences are MNHEY and SVGAGI. CDR3 length: 13 amino acids. Trimming cost V 5 bases and J 4 bases, with 11 bases left between them.

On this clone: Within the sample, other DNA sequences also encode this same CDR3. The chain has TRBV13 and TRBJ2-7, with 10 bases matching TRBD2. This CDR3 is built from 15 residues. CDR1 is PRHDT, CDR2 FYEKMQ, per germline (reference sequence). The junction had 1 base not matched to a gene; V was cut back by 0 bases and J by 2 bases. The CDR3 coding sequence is TGTGCCAGCAGCTTAGGCCTAGCGGGGGCCTACGAGCAGTACTTC. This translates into CASSLGLAGAYEQYF.

The CDR3 sequence: CASSQERGGNTIYF. CDR3 DNA sequence: TGCGCCAGCAGCCAAGAAAGGGGGGGAAACACCATATATTTT. The V call is TRBV4-1, the J call TRBJ1-3, with a weak D call TRBD1 (6 bases). The CDR3 contains 14 residues. The germline CDR1 and CDR2 sequences are MGHRA and YSYEKL. The ends were cut back, 0 bases at V and 4 bases at J, with 7 bases in the middle.